The T cell receptor (beta chain) described here comes from a study of blood T cells in healthy people across ages. General study findings and limits: Because sorting was not performed, PBMCs prevented conclusive naive versus antigen-experienced comparison. Age advanced and TCR beta diversity per million T cells fell, roughly linearly.

For the second PCR, which ran for roughly 6 to 11 cycles, a sample-barcoded 5' primer and a J-beta primer mix were used. TCRdb itself ran the 5' RACE reads through MiXCR, one entry per CDR3 protein. The sample yields over 600,000 distinct CDR3 sequences, 56% seen once. The ends were cut back, 8 bases at V and 7 bases at J, with 19 bases in the middle. The CDR3 has 14 residues. Every donor contributed about 10 milliliters of peripheral blood by blood draw. A minimum of 5 micrograms of total RNA was extracted per sample. This clonotype was found a few times. Its cognate antigen is unknown. Sequencing was carried out using blood. The clonotype was recovered from a man aged 35 to 55 in good health. The chain is built from TRBV12-3 or TRBV12-4 and TRBJ2-3; D is perhaps TRBD1 (5 bases). The CDR3 loop is CASRWGSPVNTQYF. CDR3 nucleotides: TGTGCCAGCCGGTGGGGCAGTCCCGTGAATACGCAGTATTTT.